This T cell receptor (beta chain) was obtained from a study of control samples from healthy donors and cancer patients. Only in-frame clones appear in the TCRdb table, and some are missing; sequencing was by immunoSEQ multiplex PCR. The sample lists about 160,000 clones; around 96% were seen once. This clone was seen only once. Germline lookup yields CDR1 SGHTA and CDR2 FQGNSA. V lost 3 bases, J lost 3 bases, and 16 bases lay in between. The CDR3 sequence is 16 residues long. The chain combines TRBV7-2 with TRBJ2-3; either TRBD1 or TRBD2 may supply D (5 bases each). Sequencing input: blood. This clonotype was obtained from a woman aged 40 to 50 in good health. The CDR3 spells CASSLGTLWGTDTQYF. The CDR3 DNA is TGTGCCAGCAGCTTGGGGACGCTTTGGGGGACAGATACGCAGTATTTT.